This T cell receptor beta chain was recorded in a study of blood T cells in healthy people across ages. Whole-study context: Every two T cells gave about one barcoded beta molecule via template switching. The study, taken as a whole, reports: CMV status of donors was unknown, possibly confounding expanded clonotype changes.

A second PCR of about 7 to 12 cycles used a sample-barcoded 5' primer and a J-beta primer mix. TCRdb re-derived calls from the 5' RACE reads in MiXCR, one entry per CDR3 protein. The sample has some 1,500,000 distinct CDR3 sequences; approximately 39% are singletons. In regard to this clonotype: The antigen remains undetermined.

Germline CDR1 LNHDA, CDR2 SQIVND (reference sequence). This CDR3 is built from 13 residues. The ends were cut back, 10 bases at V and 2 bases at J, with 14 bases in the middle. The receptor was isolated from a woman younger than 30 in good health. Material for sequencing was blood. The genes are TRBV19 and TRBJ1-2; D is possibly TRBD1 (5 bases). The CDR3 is CAKPTGTNYGYTF. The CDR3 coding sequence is TGTGCCAAACCGACCGGGACCAACTATGGCTACACCTTC.